This entry lists 8 T cell receptor beta chains sequenced from one sample in a study of identical twins. TCRdb analysed the 5' RACE reads with MiXCR anew, one entry per CDR3 protein. The sample yields some 630,000 distinct CDR3 sequences, around 7.5% seen once. This sample was shared with a second study, whose subject was yellow fever vaccine responses in identical twins.

Sequencing input: PBMCs. These receptors were obtained from a woman aged 18-35 years in good health.

V is TRBV20-1 and J is TRBJ2-5; D is uncertain. The CDR3 has 13 amino acids. Germline V gives CDR1 DFQATT, CDR2 SNEGSKA (reference sequence). Trimming stripped 3 bases from V and 1 base from J, with 9 bases between. In DNA form, the CDR3 reads TGCAGTGCTAGTCTGCCCCTCCAAGAGACCCAGTACTTC. Translated: CSASLPLQETQYF.

This clonotype was seen a few times. The V gene is TRBV12-3 or TRBV12-4, the J gene TRBJ1-2, with 8 bases lining up with TRBD1. Trimming cost V 5 bases and J 7 bases; bases outside gene matches: 9. The CDR3 sequence is 14 residues long. The CDR3 region is CASSIPGGFFGYTF. The DNA for the CDR3 is TGTGCCAGCAGTATCCCAGGGGGCTTCTTTGGCTACACCTTC.

This clonotype was counted a few times. This sequence joins TRBV27 and TRBJ2-1; 13 positions agree with TRBD2. The CDR3 covers 16 residues. V gave up 6 bases and J gave up 7 bases; unmatched junction bases: 9. Germline CDR1 reads MNHEY; CDR2 reads SMNVEV (reference sequence). The CDR3 here is CASREGLAGLANEQFF. DNA for the CDR3: TGTGCCAGCAGGGAGGGACTAGCGGGACTAGCTAATGAGCAGTTCTTC.

Only a few counts were recorded for this clonotype. The CDR3 DNA reads TGTGCCAGCAGCCATACAATTGAAGCTTTCTTT. This codes for CASSHTIEAFF. The V and J genes are TRBV7-9 and TRBJ1-1; D is uncertain. Trimming cost V 5 bases and J 7 bases, with 8 bases left between them. Per the germline V gene, CDR1 is SEHNR and CDR2 is FQNEAQ (reference sequence). This CDR3 has 11 residues.

The sample holds a few counts of this clonotype. The gene calls are TRBV24-1 and TRBJ2-1, with 9 bases that match TRBD2. Losses at the gene ends were 5 bases for V and 10 bases for J; bases not matched to a gene: 14. Germline CDR1 reads KGHDR; CDR2 reads SFDVKD. This CDR3 is built from 16 residues. DNA of the CDR3: TGTGCCACCAGTGTGGGGTTCTTGTCTAGCGGGATGGAGCAGTTCTTC. Its protein product is CATSVGFLSSGMEQFF.

This sequence joins TRBV21-1 and TRBJ2-7; no check of the table's D call, TRBD1, against the DNA was made. TRBV21-1 is labeled a pseudogene. CDR3 length equals 13 residues. The CDR3 coding sequence is TGTGCCAGCACGAGGGACACTTCCTACGAGCAGTACTTC. Translating it yields CASTRDTSYEQYF.

The rearrangement joins TRBV7-2 to TRBJ2-1, with 12 bases aligning to TRBD2. CDR1 is SGHTA and CDR2 is FQGNSA in the germline V gene. Trimming at V came to 2 bases and at J to 9 bases, leaving 5 bases not matched to a gene. The CDR3 covers 15 residues. The CDR3 sequence is CASSLTTSGSFEQFF. CDR3 in DNA: TGTGCCAGCAGCTTAACGACTAGCGGGAGCTTTGAGCAGTTCTTC.

The J gene is TRBJ2-1, the V gene TRBV6-1; 8 bases agree with TRBD2. This CDR3 is 16 amino acids long. With V trimmed by 7 bases and J by 10 bases, 18 bases remained unmatched. Germline CDR1 reads MNHNS; CDR2 reads SASEGT. DNA for the CDR3: TGTGCCAGCATCTCGAAGTGGCGGGGGGCCCCGCAGGAGCAGTTCTTC. Its translation: CASISKWRGAPQEQFF.